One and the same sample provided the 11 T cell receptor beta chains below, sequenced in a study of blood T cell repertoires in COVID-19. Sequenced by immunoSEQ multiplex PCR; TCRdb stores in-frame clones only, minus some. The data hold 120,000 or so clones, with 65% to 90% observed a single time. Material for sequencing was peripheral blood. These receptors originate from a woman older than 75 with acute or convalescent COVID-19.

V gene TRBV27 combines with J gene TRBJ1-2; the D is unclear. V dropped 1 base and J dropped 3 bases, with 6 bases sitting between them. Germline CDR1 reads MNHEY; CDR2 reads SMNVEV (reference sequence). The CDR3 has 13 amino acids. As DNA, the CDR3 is TGTGCCAGCAGTTTATACAGAGACTATGGCTACACCTTC. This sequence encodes CASSLYRDYGYTF.

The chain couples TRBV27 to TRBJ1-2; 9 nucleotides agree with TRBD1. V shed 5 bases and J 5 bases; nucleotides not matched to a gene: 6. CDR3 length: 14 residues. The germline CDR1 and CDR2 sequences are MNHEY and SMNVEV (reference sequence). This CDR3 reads CASSTRDRVYGYTF. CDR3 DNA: TGTGCCAGCAGTACCCGGGACAGGGTTTATGGCTACACCTTC.

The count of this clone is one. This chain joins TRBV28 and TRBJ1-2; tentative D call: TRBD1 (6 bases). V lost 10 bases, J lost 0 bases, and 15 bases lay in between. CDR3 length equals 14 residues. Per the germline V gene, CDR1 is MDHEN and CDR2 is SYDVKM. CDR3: CATARGASNYGYTF. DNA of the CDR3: TGTGCCACCGCCCGGGGGGCATCTAACTATGGCTACACCTTC.

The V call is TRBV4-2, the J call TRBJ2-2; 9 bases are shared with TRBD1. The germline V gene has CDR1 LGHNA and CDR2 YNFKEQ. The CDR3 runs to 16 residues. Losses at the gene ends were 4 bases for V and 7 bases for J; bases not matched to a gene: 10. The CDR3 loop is CASSLTVTGGSGELFF. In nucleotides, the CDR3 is TGTGCCAGCAGCCTCACCGTCACAGGGGGCAGCGGGGAGCTGTTTTTT.

The CDR3 reads CAIRRWPDSSTDTQYF. The CDR3 bases are TGTGCCATCAGGAGGTGGCCAGACTCAAGCACAGATACGCAGTATTTT. The genes are TRBV10-3 and TRBJ2-3, with D hard to call. Trimming pared 6 bases from V and 0 bases from J, leaving 16 bases between. This CDR3 comprises 16 residues. The V gene's germline CDR1 is ENHRY and CDR2 SYGVKD.

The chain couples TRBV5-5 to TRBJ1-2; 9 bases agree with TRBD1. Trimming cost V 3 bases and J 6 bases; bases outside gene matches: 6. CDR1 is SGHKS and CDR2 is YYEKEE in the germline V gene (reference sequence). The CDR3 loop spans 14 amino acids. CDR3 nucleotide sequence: TGTGCCAGCAGCTCCGGGACAGGGAGTGATGGCTACACCTTC. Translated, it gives CASSSGTGSDGYTF.

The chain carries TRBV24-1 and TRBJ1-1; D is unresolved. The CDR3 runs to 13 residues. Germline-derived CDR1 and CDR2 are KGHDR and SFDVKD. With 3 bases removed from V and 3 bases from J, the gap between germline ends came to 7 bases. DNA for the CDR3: TGTGCCACCAGTGATCCTAACTACACTGAAGCTTTCTTT. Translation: CATSDPNYTEAFF.

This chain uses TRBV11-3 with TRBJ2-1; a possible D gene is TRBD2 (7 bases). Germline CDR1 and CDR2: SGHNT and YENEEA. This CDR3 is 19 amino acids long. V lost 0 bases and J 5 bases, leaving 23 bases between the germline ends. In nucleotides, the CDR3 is TGTGCCAGCAGCTTAGATGGTTCTGGGAGGGGGGCGAGGGACAATGAGCAGTTCTTC. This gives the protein CASSLDGSGRGARDNEQFF.

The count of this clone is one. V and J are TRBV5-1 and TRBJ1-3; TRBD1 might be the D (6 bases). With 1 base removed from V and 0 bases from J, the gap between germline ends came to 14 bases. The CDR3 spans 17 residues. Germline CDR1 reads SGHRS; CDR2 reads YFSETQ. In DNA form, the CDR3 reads TGCGCCAGCAGCTTGCTGCCGGACAGCTACTCTGGAAACACCATATATTTT. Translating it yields CASSLLPDSYSGNTIYF.

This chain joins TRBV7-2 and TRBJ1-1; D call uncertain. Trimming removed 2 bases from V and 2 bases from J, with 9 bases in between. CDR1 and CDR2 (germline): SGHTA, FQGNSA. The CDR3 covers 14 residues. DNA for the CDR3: TGTGCCAGCAGCTTACTTGCACTCAACACTGAAGCTTTCTTT. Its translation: CASSLLALNTEAFF.

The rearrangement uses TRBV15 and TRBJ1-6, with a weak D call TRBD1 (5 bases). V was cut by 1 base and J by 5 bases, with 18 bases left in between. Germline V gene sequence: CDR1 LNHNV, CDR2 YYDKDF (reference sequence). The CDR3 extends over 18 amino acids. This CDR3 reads CATSRVRGGRGDNSPLHF. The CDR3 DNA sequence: TGTGCCACCAGCAGAGTCCGCGGGGGGAGAGGGGATAATTCACCCCTCCACTTT.